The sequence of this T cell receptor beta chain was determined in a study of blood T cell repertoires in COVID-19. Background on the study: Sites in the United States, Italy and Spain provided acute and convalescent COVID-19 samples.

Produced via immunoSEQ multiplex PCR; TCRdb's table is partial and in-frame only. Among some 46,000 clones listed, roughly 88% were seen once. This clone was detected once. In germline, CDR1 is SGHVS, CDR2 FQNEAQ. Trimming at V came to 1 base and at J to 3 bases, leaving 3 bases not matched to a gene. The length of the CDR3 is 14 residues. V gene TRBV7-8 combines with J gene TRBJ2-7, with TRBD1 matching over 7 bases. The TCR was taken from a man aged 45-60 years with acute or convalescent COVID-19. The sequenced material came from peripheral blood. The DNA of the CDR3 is TGTGCCAGCAGCTTAGGAGGGACAGACTACGAGCAGTACTTC. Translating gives CASSLGGTDYEQYF. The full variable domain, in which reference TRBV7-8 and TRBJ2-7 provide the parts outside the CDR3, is GAGVSQSPRYKVAKRGQDVALRCDPISGHVSLFWYQQALGQGPEFLTYFQNEAQLDKSGLPSDRFFAERPEGSVSTLKIQRTQQEDSAVYLCASSLGGTDYEQYFGPGTRLTVT.